Listed here are 20 T cell receptor beta chains from one sample, sequenced in a study of blood T cell repertoires in COVID-19. Sequencing was performed with immunoSEQ multiplex PCR; in TCRdb, only in-frame clones are kept and a portion is missing. The profile shows hundreds of thousands of clones, about 82% of them singletons. Sequencing was carried out using peripheral blood. Receptor source: a man aged 45-65 years with active or convalescent COVID-19.

The genes are TRBV12-2 and TRBJ2-7; the table calls TRBD2, which could not be checked here. TRBV12-2 represents a pseudogene. This CDR3 is built from 23 residues. Written as DNA, the CDR3 is TGTGCAAGTCGCTTAGCGGTGACGGTGAATTCGGGGATTAGCGGGAGGTCGACCTACGAGCAGTACTTC. Translated, it gives CASRLAVTVNSGISGRSTYEQYF.

The chain carries TRBV30 and TRBJ1-1, with TRBD1 identical over 7 bases. V lost 1 base, J lost 0 bases, and 11 bases stayed unmatched. This CDR3 has 17 amino acids. Germline V gives CDR1 GTSNPN, CDR2 SVGIG (reference sequence). The CDR3 region is CAWSARPGQFLNTEAFF. As DNA, the CDR3 is TGTGCCTGGAGTGCCCGACCGGGACAGTTTTTGAACACTGAAGCTTTCTTT.

The CDR3 here is CASSWDTSNQPQHF. Written as DNA, the CDR3 is TGTGCCAGCAGCTGGGACACCTCTAATCAGCCCCAGCATTTT. This rearrangement joins TRBV7-2 to TRBJ1-5; a possible D gene is TRBD1 (6 bases). Germline lookup yields CDR1 SGHTA and CDR2 FQGNSA. The length of the CDR3 is 14 residues. Trimming left V 4 bases short and J 4 bases short, with 11 bases between.

V gene TRBV28 combines with J gene TRBJ2-1; 8 bases line up with TRBD2. Germline CDR1 and CDR2: MDHEN and SYDVKM. This CDR3 region has 12 residues. With V trimmed by 8 bases and J by 4 bases, 1 base remained unmatched. This chain's CDR3 is CASLAGYNEQFF. CDR3 bases: TGTGCCAGCTTAGCGGGATACAATGAGCAGTTCTTC.

V and J are TRBV25-1 and TRBJ1-4, with a weak D call TRBD1 (6 bases). Between the trimmed V and J ends, which lost 5 bases and 7 bases, there was a span of 11 bases. The CDR3 has 13 amino acids. Germline-derived CDR1 and CDR2 are MGHDK and SYGVNS. CDR3 DNA: TGTGCCAGCAGTACCCAAGGGGGTGAAAAACTGTTTTTT. This gives the protein CASSTQGGEKLFF.

The chain recombines TRBV19 with TRBJ1-3, with TRBD1 matching 8 bases. After removal of 9 bases from V and 2 bases from J, the junction contained 12 bases not matched to a gene. Germline V lookup: CDR1 LNHDA, CDR2 SQIVND (reference sequence). The CDR3 is 16 amino acids. CDR3 sequence (DNA): TGTGCCAGCGATGAGACAGGGGCGCCTCCTGGAAACACCATATATTTT. Its translation is CASDETGAPPGNTIYF.

The chain combines TRBV7-9 with TRBJ1-1; D possibly corresponds to TRBD1 (5 bases). Trimming took off 2 bases at V and 3 bases at J, with 13 bases between the two ends. The CDR3 totals 15 residues. The germline V gene encodes CDR1 SEHNR and CDR2 FQNEAQ (reference sequence). The CDR3 DNA follows: TGTGCCAGCAGCTTATCGGCGGGAGGGGACACTGAAGCTTTCTTT. This translates into CASSLSAGGDTEAFF.

In DNA, the CDR3 is TGCGCCAGCAGTGGAGGGACAGGGGGCTGGAGTGAAAAACTGTTTTTT. Amino acids: CASSGGTGGWSEKLFF. V gene TRBV10-2 combines with J gene TRBJ1-4; TRBD1 agrees at 12 bases. V shed 4 bases and J 7 bases; nucleotides not matched to a gene: 7. The CDR3 contains 16 residues. Germline CDR1 and CDR2: WSHSY and SAAADI.

This chain connects TRBV29-1 to TRBJ1-1; D possibly corresponds to TRBD1 (5 bases). With 5 bases removed from V and 1 base from J, the gap between germline ends came to 14 bases. There are 14 residues in the CDR3. Germline assignment: CDR1 SQVTM and CDR2 ANQGSEA. Here the CDR3 reads CSVLPRGKNTEAFF. CDR3 nucleotides: TGCAGCGTTCTCCCAAGGGGCAAGAACACTGAAGCTTTCTTT.

The chain links TRBV28 to TRBJ2-7, with 8 bases matching TRBD2. Losses at the gene ends were 7 bases for V and 8 bases for J; bases not matched to a gene: 22. Germline V gives CDR1 MDHEN, CDR2 SYDVKM. The CDR3 loop spans 17 amino acids. The CDR3 coding sequence is TGTGCCAGCAATTCCCCCCCCCTGGGTCCGGTAGCGGGAAAGCAGTACTTC. Translating it yields CASNSPPLGPVAGKQYF. Full variable domain (remainder filled in from reference TRBV28 and TRBJ2-7): DVKVTQSSRYLVKRTGEKVFLECVQDMDHENMFWYRQDPGLGLRLIYFSYDVKMKEKGDIPEGYSVSREKKERFSLILESASTNQTSMYLCASNSPPLGPVAGKQYFGPGTRLTVT.

V usage is TRBV15 and J usage is TRBJ1-2; no clear D gene. The germline gives CDR1 LNHNV, CDR2 YYDKDF (reference sequence). Trimming took off 1 base at V and 3 bases at J, with 12 bases between the two ends. This CDR3 is 15 amino acids long. CDR3: CATSRVRQAHYGYTF. The CDR3 bases are TGTGCCACCAGCAGAGTACGGCAGGCTCACTATGGCTACACCTTC.

The chain recombines TRBV20-1 with TRBJ2-5; D perhaps matches TRBD1 (6 bases). Trimming took off 4 bases at V and 5 bases at J, with 8 bases between the two ends. Germline assignment: CDR1 DFQATT and CDR2 SNEGSKA (reference sequence). The CDR3 consists of 11 residues. In DNA form, the CDR3 reads TGCAGTGCTAAGGGGGTCGAGACCCAGTACTTC. This sequence encodes CSAKGVETQYF.

This chain joins TRBV7-8 and TRBJ1-1, with 10 bases that match TRBD1. CDR3 length: 14 residues. V shed 5 bases, J shed 9 bases, and the junction held 9 bases outside the gene matches. CDR1 is SGHVS and CDR2 is FQNEAQ in the germline V gene. CDR3: CASSPGTGVTKAFF. In DNA form, the CDR3 reads TGTGCCAGCAGCCCTGGGACAGGGGTAACCAAAGCTTTCTTT.

The rearrangement links TRBV30 to TRBJ1-2, with 8 nucleotides matching TRBD1. The germline V gene has CDR1 GTSNPN and CDR2 SVGIG (reference sequence). V was clipped by 1 base and J by 4 bases; unmatched bases: 8. The CDR3 is made up of 15 amino acids. The DNA for the CDR3 is TGTGCCTGGAGTGACAGATCAGGGGGCGGCTATGGCTACACCTTC. This encodes CAWSDRSGGGYGYTF.

The V gene is TRBV29-1, the J gene TRBJ2-7; possibly TRBD1 for D (6 bases). The CDR3 consists of 11 residues. Trimming took off 6 bases at V and 5 bases at J, with 11 bases between the two ends. Germline loops: CDR1 SQVTM, CDR2 ANQGSEA. The CDR3 loop reads CSVRNRDEQYF. The DNA for the CDR3 is TGCAGCGTCCGGAACAGGGACGAGCAGTACTTC.

The J gene is TRBJ1-5, the V gene TRBV2, with D perhaps TRBD1 (5 bases). Trimming shortened V by 7 bases and J by 14 bases, and 24 bases separated the two germline ends. Germline-derived CDR1 and CDR2 are SNHLY and FYNNEI. The CDR3 extends over 14 amino acids. The CDR3 spells CASKGYFSDGVKHF. DNA for the CDR3: TGTGCCAGCAAGGGGTACTTTTCGGACGGTGTGAAGCATTTT.

This chain joins TRBV5-6 and TRBJ1-1; tentative D call: TRBD1 (5 bases). This CDR3 comprises 14 residues. With 4 bases removed from V and 3 bases from J, the gap between germline ends came to 13 bases. Germline V lookup: CDR1 SGHDT, CDR2 YYEEEE. CDR3 sequence reads: CASSTGPGDTEAFF. In DNA form, the CDR3 reads TGTGCCAGCAGCACAGGACCGGGGGACACTGAAGCTTTCTTT.

The rearrangement joins TRBV7-2 to TRBJ1-1; possibly TRBD1 for D (6 bases). This CDR3 has 14 residues. V was trimmed by 1 base and J by 0 bases, leaving 6 bases between them. Per the germline V gene, CDR1 is SGHTA and CDR2 is FQGNSA. For the CDR3, the DNA is TGTGCCAGCAGCTTAGACAGGGTGAACACTGAAGCTTTCTTT. It is translated as CASSLDRVNTEAFF.

The rearrangement links TRBV30 to TRBJ1-2, with 8 positions matching TRBD1. CDR3 length equals 14 residues. J was trimmed by 7 bases and V by 4 bases; bases with no gene match: 11. Looked up from germline, CDR1 is GTSNPN and CDR2 is SVGIG (reference sequence). This CDR3 is CAWTRTDREAGYTF. CDR3 in DNA: TGTGCCTGGACCCGCACGGACAGGGAAGCTGGCTACACCTTC.

The CDR3 nucleotides read TGTGCCAGCAGCTTAATTGGGGGGACCTACAATGAGCAGTTCTTC. Its protein product is CASSLIGGTYNEQFF. The rearrangement joins TRBV7-2 to TRBJ2-1; TRBD2 is a possible D gene (6 bases). Trimming pared 2 bases from V and 2 bases from J, leaving 10 bases between. Germline V gene sequence: CDR1 SGHTA, CDR2 FQGNSA. CDR3 length: 15 residues.